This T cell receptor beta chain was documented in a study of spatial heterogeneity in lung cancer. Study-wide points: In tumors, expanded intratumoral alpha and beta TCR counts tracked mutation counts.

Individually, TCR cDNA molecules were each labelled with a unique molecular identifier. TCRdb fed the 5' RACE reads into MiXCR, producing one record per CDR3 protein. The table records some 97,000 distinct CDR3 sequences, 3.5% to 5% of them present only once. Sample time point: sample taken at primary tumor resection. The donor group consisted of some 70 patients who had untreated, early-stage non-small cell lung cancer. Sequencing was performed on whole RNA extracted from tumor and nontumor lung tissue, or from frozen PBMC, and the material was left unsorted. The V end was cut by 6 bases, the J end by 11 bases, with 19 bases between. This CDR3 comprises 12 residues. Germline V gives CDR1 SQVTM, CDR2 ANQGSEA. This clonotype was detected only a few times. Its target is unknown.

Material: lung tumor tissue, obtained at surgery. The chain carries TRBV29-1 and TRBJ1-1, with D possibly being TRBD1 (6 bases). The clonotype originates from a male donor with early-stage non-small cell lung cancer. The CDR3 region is CSVRTRGAVAFF. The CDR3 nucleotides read TGCAGCGTCCGAACCCGGGGGGCGGTCGCTTTCTTT.